The source of this TCR beta chain is a study of blood T cell repertoires in COVID-19. Across the study: Samples taken during acute and convalescent COVID-19 were collected in the United States, Italy and Spain. From T cells, B-cell-depleted T cells, or PBMCs came the material, which was cDNA or gDNA.

Original handling: By means of reference gene primer amplification, nucleated cell counts were estimated. The repertoire was sequenced with immunoSEQ multiplex PCR; TCRdb's copy has only in-frame clones and lacks some. For V, J and clone size, that table is used; D and trimming come from the DNA. The data show approximately 150,000 clones, roughly 90% seen once. Trimming removed 8 bases from V and 8 bases from J; junction bases left unmatched: 7. The CDR3 is 14 residues long. The germline CDR1 and CDR2 sequences are SNHLY and FYNNEI. This chain joins TRBV2 and TRBJ2-1, with 12 bases aligning to TRBD2. Sequenced input: peripheral blood. The sequence derives from a man between 65 and 85 years old with active COVID-19. The CDR3 loop is CASGRTSGNHEQFF. Here the CDR3 DNA reads TGTGCCAGCGGGAGGACTAGCGGGAACCATGAGCAGTTCTTC.